A single sample gave rise to the 10 T cell receptor beta chains below, sequenced in a study of blood T cells in healthy people across ages. Sample-barcoded 5' priming and a J-beta primer mix drove a second PCR of roughly 6 to 12 cycles. TCRdb recomputed calls from the 5' RACE reads with MiXCR, one row per CDR3 protein. The repertoire has around 800,000 distinct CDR3 sequences, under 30% of them found once; the top ten carry over 2.5%. The data were also submitted as part of a second study, on T cells of mothers and their children.

Sequencing was done on a sample of blood. The receptors were sampled from a boy aged 10-17 years in good health.

This clonotype was picked up a small number of times. The chain uses TRBV7-8 and TRBJ2-6, with TRBD2 matching over 9 bases. This CDR3 has 16 residues. The germline CDR1 and CDR2 sequences are SGHVS and FQNEAQ. Trimming cost V 3 bases and J 3 bases; bases outside gene matches: 3. The DNA for the CDR3 is TGTGCCAGCAGCTTGGCGGGGGGGAATGGGGCCAACGTCCTGACTTTC. Translating gives CASSLAGGNGANVLTF. Full variable domain (missing parts from reference TRBV7-8 and TRBJ2-6): GAGVSQSPRYKVAKRGQDVALRCDPISGHVSLFWYQQALGQGPEFLTYFQNEAQLDKSGLPSDRFFAERPEGSVSTLKIQRTQQEDSAVYLCASSLAGGNGANVLTFGAGSRLTVL.

The rearrangement joins TRBV3-1 to TRBJ1-2; 7 bases agree with TRBD1. The CDR3 loop spans 12 amino acids. CDR1 is LGHDT, CDR2 YNNKEL, per germline (reference sequence). Unmatched junction bases numbered 4, after V lost 4 bases and J lost 8 bases. CDR3: CASSRTGGGYTF. The CDR3 DNA sequence: TGTGCCAGCAGCCGGACAGGTGGCGGCTACACCTTC. Complete variable domain (other parts from reference TRBV3-1 and TRBJ1-2): DTAVSQTPKYLVTQMGNDKSIKCEQNLGHDTMYWYKQDSKKFLKIMFSYNNKELIINETVPNRFSPKSPDKAHLNLHINSLELGDSAVYFCASSRTGGGYTFGSGTRLTVV.

This clonotype appeared a few times. V gene TRBV16 combines with J gene TRBJ1-1; 7 positions match TRBD1. J was trimmed by 0 bases and V by 2 bases; bases with no gene match: 9. CDR3 length equals 17 residues. CDR1 and CDR2 from the germline V gene are KGHSY and FQNENV. The CDR3 nucleotides read TGTGCCAGCAGCCAACCAAGGGGGGACAGTATGAACACTGAAGCTTTCTTT. It specifies CASSQPRGDSMNTEAFF.

The CDR3 protein is CASSSDRASTDTQYF. CDR3 nucleotide sequence: TGTGCCAGCAGCTCGGACAGGGCCAGCACAGATACGCAGTATTTT. The chain combines TRBV7-6 with TRBJ2-3, with 8 positions matching TRBD1. The CDR3 is made up of 15 amino acids. J was trimmed by 0 bases and V by 4 bases; bases with no gene match: 3. CDR1 is SGHVS and CDR2 is FNYEAQ in the germline V gene. The entire variable domain, with the rest obtained from reference TRBV7-6 and TRBJ2-3, is as follows: GAGVSQSPRYKVTKRGQDVALRCDPISGHVSLYWYRQALGQGPEFLTYFNYEAQQDKSGLPNDRFSAERPEGSISTLTIQRTEQRDSAMYRCASSSDRASTDTQYFGPGTRLTVL.

This clonotype has only a few counts. This rearrangement joins TRBV20-1 to TRBJ1-2; tentative D call: TRBD1 (6 bases). CDR1 is DFQATT, CDR2 SNEGSKA, per germline (reference sequence). CDR3 length equals 13 residues. Trimming removed 8 bases at V and 7 bases at J, with 20 bases between. The chain's CDR3 is CSSLWGGRGGYTF. As DNA, the CDR3 is TGCAGTTCACTGTGGGGGGGCCGGGGTGGCTACACCTTC.

This clonotype was seen a handful of times. The V call is TRBV20-1, the J call TRBJ2-5, with TRBD2 as a possible D gene (6 bases). V was clipped by 3 bases and J by 4 bases, with 15 bases between them. Germline CDR1 is DFQATT and CDR2 is SNEGSKA (reference sequence). The CDR3 is 14 residues long. CDR3 DNA: TGCAGTGCTAGGCAGCTGGGGGGTCGAGAGACCCAGTACTTC. This sequence encodes CSARQLGGRETQYF.

To note about this clonotype: Without the conserved terminal phenylalanine or tryptophan, this CDR3 likely stems from a read error. The chain combines TRBV10-2 with TRBJ2-5, with D hard to call. The closer fit of TRBJ2-7 to the DNA end suggests the J call may be wrong. In germline, CDR1 is WSHSY, CDR2 SAAADI. The CDR3 extends over 11 amino acids. This chain's CDR3 is CASSDLYEQYL. The CDR3 DNA reads as TGCGCCAGCAGCGACTTGTACGAGCAGTACCTC.

The chain links TRBV9 to TRBJ2-3; D gene ambiguous. CDR1 SGDLS and CDR2 YYNGEE come from the germline V gene. Trimming removed 4 bases at V and 1 base at J, with 10 bases between. This CDR3 contains 14 residues. This chain's CDR3 is CASSFSQRTDTQYF. The CDR3, as DNA: TGTGCCAGCAGCTTCTCCCAGCGCACAGATACGCAGTATTTT.

The chain uses TRBV6-5 and TRBJ2-5; D possibly corresponds to TRBD1 (5 bases). Trimming left V 6 bases short and J 5 bases short, with 16 bases between. The CDR3 runs to 14 residues. CDR1 and CDR2 from the germline V gene are MNHEY and SVGAGI. CDR3 nucleotide sequence: TGTGCCAGCAGCTCAGGGCGGATCCTGGAGACCCAGTACTTC. This codes for CASSSGRILETQYF.

The V call is TRBV5-1, the J call TRBJ2-5; the D gene is possibly TRBD1 (5 bases). The CDR3 runs to 15 residues. The germline gives CDR1 SGHRS, CDR2 YFSETQ. Trimming removed 2 bases at V and 5 bases at J, with 16 bases between. Here the CDR3 reads CASSFGSGWGETQYF. The CDR3 DNA follows: TGCGCCAGCAGCTTCGGGTCGGGTTGGGGCGAGACCCAGTACTTC.